This passage covers 17 T cell receptor beta chains from one sample sequenced in a study of T cells in Graves' hyperthyroidism and ophthalmopathy (dated by TCRdb to between 2018 and 2021). Libraries came from multiplex PCR. Sequencing was performed on an Illumina HiSeq 2000. The TCR beta CDR3 regions were amplified from the RNA transcripts. A first-round RT-PCR of the TCR CDR3 used the HTBI primer set with the Qiagen OneStep RT-PCR kit. TCRdb took the public reads, trimmed them with fastp at Q25, ran MiXCR for clone calling and kept in-frame beta chains. Identical CDR3 proteins give one entry, which carries the most common genes and DNA. The sample profile shows about 350,000 distinct CDR3 sequences; approximately 15% of them were found once. The ten largest account for around 23% of the sample. Sample: blood. The receptors were gathered from a woman in her twenties or thirties with Graves' hyperthyroidism.

This clonotype was counted between two and nine times. J is TRBJ2-7 and V is TRBV7-8; D possibly corresponds to TRBD2 (6 bases). Germline V lookup: CDR1 SGHVS, CDR2 FQNEAQ. This CDR3 is built from 13 residues. The germline V and J ends were trimmed by 8 bases and 3 bases, with 14 bases remaining between them. CDR3 sequence reads: CASCRLGRYEQYF. CDR3 nucleotide sequence: TGTGCCAGCTGCCGACTAGGCCGCTACGAGCAGTACTTC.

V usage is TRBV11-1 and J usage is TRBJ2-1; a possible D gene is TRBD1 (5 bases). CDR1 and CDR2 from the germline V gene are SGHAT and FQDESV (reference sequence). Trimming left V 5 bases short and J 0 bases short, with 17 bases between. The CDR3 extends over 17 amino acids. The CDR3 region is CASSPNVGQSSYNEQFF. As DNA, the CDR3 is TGTGCCAGCAGCCCAAACGTCGGACAAAGCTCCTACAATGAGCAGTTCTTC.

This clonotype has a count of ten or more. J is TRBJ2-3 and V is TRBV27; D possibly corresponds to TRBD1 (6 bases). Trimming took 6 bases from V and 9 from J, leaving 19 bases between them. Germline V gene data show CDR1 as MNHEY and CDR2 as SMNVEV (reference sequence). The CDR3 sequence is 14 residues long. CDR3 DNA sequence: TGTGCCAGCAGCCCCACCCAGGGGTGGAGCACGCAGTATTTT. Translating it yields CASSPTQGWSTQYF.

This clonotype was detected ten times or more. The chain has TRBV6-2 or TRBV6-3 and TRBJ1-4; TRBD1 agrees at 7 bases. Trimming took 2 bases from V and 6 from J; bases not matched to a gene: 3. Germline V gives CDR1 MNHEY, CDR2 SVGEGT. There are 14 residues in the CDR3. The CDR3 loop reads CASSYRGTDEKLFF. DNA for the CDR3: TGTGCCAGCAGTTACAGAGGGACAGATGAAAAACTGTTTTTT.

This clonotype has just a few counts. The chain links TRBV18 to TRBJ1-1, with D hard to call. Germline V lookup: CDR1 KGHSH, CDR2 LQKENI. The CDR3 is 14 residues long. Trimming cost V 8 bases and J 1 base, with 14 bases left between them. The DNA for the CDR3 is TGTGCCAGCCCTACGTATGCGGGGAACACTGAAGCTTTCTTT. Translated: CASPTYAGNTEAFF.

The chain recombines TRBV7-9 with TRBJ2-7; D is uncertain. This CDR3 comprises 12 residues. Germline V gene sequence: CDR1 SEHNR, CDR2 FQNEAQ (reference sequence). Trimming removed 5 bases at V and 3 bases at J, with 8 bases between. CDR3 region: CASSKTYYEQYF. The CDR3 DNA reads TGTGCCAGCAGCAAAACCTACTACGAGCAGTACTTC.

This chain uses TRBV11-2 with TRBJ2-1, with 14 bases fitting TRBD2. There are 15 residues in the CDR3. The trim removed 5 bases at V and 7 bases at J, leaving 4 bases unmatched. Per the germline V gene, CDR1 is SGHAT and CDR2 is FQNNGV. The CDR3 nucleotides read TGTGCCAGCAGCCCGGGACTAGCGGGAGAGAATGAGCAGTTCTTC. Its translation is CASSPGLAGENEQFF.

This clonotype showed up just a few times. The gene calls are TRBV20-1 and TRBJ2-3; 7 nucleotides align to TRBD1. Germline CDR1 and CDR2: DFQATT and SNEGSKA (reference sequence). There are 18 residues in the CDR3. Germline trimming cut 0 bases from V and 0 bases from J; bases unmatched to any gene: 12. CDR3 nucleotides: TGCAGTGCTAGAGATTCGGGACAGCCACACTCTAGCACAGATACGCAGTATTTT. Protein sequence: CSARDSGQPHSSTDTQYF.

This clonotype was counted only a few times. The CDR3 DNA is TGTGCCACCAGCAAACAGGGGCCCAATCAGCCCCAGCATTTT. Translating gives CATSKQGPNQPQHF. The rearrangement joins TRBV15 to TRBJ1-5; 7 bases align to TRBD1. Germline V gives CDR1 LNHNV, CDR2 YYDKDF (reference sequence). The CDR3 consists of 14 residues. With V trimmed by 4 bases and J by 3 bases, 3 bases remained unmatched.

This clonotype was observed many times. The rearrangement links TRBV29-1 to TRBJ2-1; D gene ambiguous. The germline V and J ends were trimmed by 6 bases and 3 bases, with 9 bases remaining between them. The CDR3 extends over 12 amino acids. Per germline, CDR1 SQVTM and CDR2 ANQGSEA. This chain's CDR3 is CSVGSNYNEQFF. The CDR3 bases are TGCAGCGTCGGCAGCAACTACAATGAGCAGTTCTTC.

This clonotype appeared many times. V is TRBV28 and J is TRBJ1-2; a possible D gene is TRBD1 (5 bases). Trimming took off 6 bases at V and 0 bases at J, with 11 bases between the two ends. The CDR3 runs to 14 residues. Germline lookup yields CDR1 MDHEN and CDR2 SYDVKM. CDR3 sequence: CASRRDSSNYGYTF. CDR3 bases: TGTGCCAGCAGGCGAGACAGCTCTAACTATGGCTACACCTTC.

This clonotype has just one count. This chain links TRBV24-1 with TRBJ1-5; the match to TRBD1 covers 7 bases. This CDR3 region has 14 residues. Trimming at V came to 4 bases and at J to 8 bases, leaving 7 bases not matched to a gene. Germline V gene sequence: CDR1 KGHDR, CDR2 SFDVKD. As DNA, the CDR3 is TGTGCCACCAGTGACACCGGGACAGCGAAGCCCCAGCATTTT. Its translation: CATSDTGTAKPQHF.

This clonotype was found many times. The chain employs TRBV2 and TRBJ2-7; tentatively, D is TRBD1 or TRBD2 (5 bases each). The CDR3 extends over 14 amino acids. CDR1 is SNHLY and CDR2 is FYNNEI in the germline V gene. V lost 4 bases to trimming and J lost 6 bases, with 16 bases between them. In DNA, the CDR3 is TGTGCCAGCAGTGGGGGGACGGCCTTCCTCGAGCAGTACTTC. Translating it yields CASSGGTAFLEQYF.

The rearrangement joins TRBV5-1 to TRBJ2-2; TRBD2 matches at 11 bases. Germline V gene data show CDR1 as SGHRS and CDR2 as YFSETQ. The CDR3 consists of 16 residues. The J segment lost 6 bases and the V segment lost 4 bases, leaving 8 bases of the junction unmatched. CDR3 loop: CASSPTSGSIAGELFF. The CDR3 region has the DNA TGCGCCAGCAGCCCTACTAGCGGGAGTATCGCCGGGGAGCTGTTTTTT.

There are many counts of this clonotype. The rearrangement links TRBV15 to TRBJ2-1, with 10 nucleotides matching TRBD2. The CDR3 totals 15 residues. J lost 7 bases, V lost 0 bases, and 3 bases had no gene match. Germline CDR1 and CDR2: LNHNV and YYDKDF (reference sequence). The chain's CDR3 is CATSREGSGRNEQFF. CDR3 nucleotides: TGTGCCACCAGCAGAGAGGGTAGCGGGAGGAATGAGCAGTTCTTC.

This clonotype was counted between two and nine times. The genes are TRBV19 and TRBJ1-1; 9 bases are a match to TRBD1. The V gene's germline CDR1 is LNHDA and CDR2 SQIVND (reference sequence). The CDR3 is 15 amino acids. The trim removed 6 bases at V and 4 bases at J, leaving 9 bases unmatched. The CDR3: CASSQQGAESTEAFF. CDR3 coding DNA: TGTGCCAGTAGCCAACAGGGGGCGGAGAGCACTGAAGCTTTCTTT.

This clonotype was observed at least ten times. This rearrangement joins TRBV29-1 to TRBJ1-1; D is undetermined. Germline V gene data show CDR1 as SQVTM and CDR2 as ANQGSEA. With 2 bases removed from V and 5 bases from J, the gap between germline ends came to 12 bases. This CDR3 spans 13 amino acids. The CDR3 region has the DNA TGCAGCGTTGAACAGGCCGCAGGAACTGAAGCTTTCTTT. This sequence encodes CSVEQAAGTEAFF.